These 20 T cell receptor beta chains came from one sample sequenced in a study of regulatory T cells in long-lasting Graves disease. Through Arm-PCR of CDR3 regions and iRepertoire HTBI primers, TCR beta libraries were built. From the multiplex PCR reads, TCRdb called clonotypes with MiXCR, one entry per CDR3 protein. The sample holds fewer than 400,000 distinct CDR3 sequences; about 19% are singletons and the top ten take less than 30%. The time point denotes: persistent/refractory GD, antithyroid drugs over 5 years with positive TRAb. RNA from PBMCs was the source of the TCR library. Sample: peripheral blood mononuclear cells (PBMCs), taken when the disease was refractory, from a patient treated with antithyroid drugs. The receptors shown here come from a female donor with Graves disease.

This clonotype was detected only a few times. A much larger clone lies one base from this, so it may be a read error. The J gene is TRBJ2-5, the V gene TRBV6-1; TRBD1 is a possible D gene (5 bases). CDR1 and CDR2 (germline): MNHNS, SASEGT. The CDR3 runs to 11 residues. Trimming left V 4 bases short and J 7 bases short, with 7 bases between. Here the CDR3 DNA reads TGTGCCAGCAGTGGCCAGGGGACCCAGTACTTC. It translates to CASSGQGTQYF.

This clonotype was observed a few times. This rearrangement joins TRBV18 to TRBJ1-5, with D unclear. Trimming removed 3 bases at V and 0 bases at J, with 6 bases between. The CDR3 consists of 14 residues. Germline V gives CDR1 KGHSH, CDR2 LQKENI. The DNA for the CDR3 is TGTGCCAGCTCACCGCGGGTTAGCAATCAGCCCCAGCATTTT. Translated, it gives CASSPRVSNQPQHF.

The rearrangement joins TRBV2 to TRBJ1-5, with 9 positions matching TRBD1. The CDR3 totals 14 residues. Trimming took 6 bases from V and 9 from J; bases not matched to a gene: 9. CDR1 and CDR2 from the germline V gene are SNHLY and FYNNEI. Written as DNA, the CDR3 is TGTGCCAGCAGGGTGGACAGGGGCCCTACGCCCCAGCATTTT. Translation: CASRVDRGPTPQHF.

A remark on this clonotype: The junction departs from the called germline gene at one end, perhaps through a read error. The chain couples TRBV28 to TRBJ2-7, with 7 bases aligning to TRBD1. Germline V CDR1 and CDR2: MDHEN, SYDVKM. The CDR3 extends over 15 amino acids. The CDR3 reads CASSWDEGARYGQYF. The CDR3 DNA is TGTGCCAGCAGTTGGGATGAGGGGGCGCGCTACGGGCAGTACTTC.

J is TRBJ2-3 and V is TRBV2; 8 bases match TRBD2. The length of the CDR3 is 15 residues. Germline loops: CDR1 SNHLY, CDR2 FYNNEI. V shed 3 bases, J shed 0 bases, and the junction held 2 bases outside the gene matches. The CDR3 DNA is TGTGCCAGCAGTGAGGAGCGGGAGAGCACAGATACGCAGTATTTT. Protein sequence: CASSEERESTDTQYF.

The rearrangement joins TRBV4-1 to TRBJ2-7; D unclear. Between the trimmed V and J ends, which lost 2 bases and 2 bases, there was a span of 7 bases. Germline V CDR1 and CDR2: MGHRA, YSYEKL. The CDR3 loop spans 13 amino acids. Here the CDR3 DNA reads TGCGCCAGCAGCCAATCCGCGACCTACGAGCAGTACTTC. Translating it yields CASSQSATYEQYF.

The chain carries TRBV15 and TRBJ1-3; D remains unclear. This CDR3 region has 15 residues. Per germline, CDR1 LNHNV and CDR2 YYDKDF (reference sequence). V shed 0 bases and J shed 0 bases, with 6 bases lying between them. The CDR3 region has the DNA TGTGCCACCAGCAGAGATCGGGGCTCTGGAAACACCATATATTTT. As protein: CATSRDRGSGNTIYF.

This clonotype was seen many times. The V and J genes are TRBV5-1 and TRBJ2-5, with 8 nucleotides matching TRBD2. V was clipped by 4 bases and J by 2 bases; unmatched bases: 7. The length of the CDR3 is 15 residues. Germline V gives CDR1 SGHRS, CDR2 YFSETQ. The CDR3 is CASSTRLASQETQYF. CDR3 in DNA: TGCGCCAGCAGCACCCGACTAGCGTCTCAAGAGACCCAGTACTTC.

Ten or more counts support this clonotype. The rearrangement links TRBV6-2 or TRBV6-3 to TRBJ2-5; D ambiguous. V gave up 2 bases and J gave up 2 bases, with 9 bases separating them. This CDR3 region has 14 residues. Germline loops: CDR1 MNHEY, CDR2 SVGEGT. The CDR3 DNA follows: TGTGCCAGCAGTTACGGCATTTTACAAGAGACCCAGTACTTC. This translates into CASSYGILQETQYF.

The rearrangement links TRBV5-1 to TRBJ2-2, with D unclear. The CDR3 has 15 residues. CDR1 is SGHRS, CDR2 YFSETQ, per germline. Deletions cut 0 bases from V and 3 bases from J, with 9 bases between. DNA for the CDR3: TGCGCCAGCAGCTTGGTCACGGGTTACACCGGGGAGCTGTTTTTT. It specifies CASSLVTGYTGELFF.

In its sample, this clonotype was seen many times. This sequence joins TRBV19 and TRBJ2-2; 7 nucleotides match TRBD1. The CDR3 covers 16 residues. Germline assignment: CDR1 LNHDA and CDR2 SQIVND (reference sequence). J was trimmed by 2 bases and V by 7 bases; bases with no gene match: 10. In DNA form, the CDR3 reads TGTGCCAGTACATCCGGGACAGCGGTAAACACCGGGGAGCTGTTTTTT. This codes for CASTSGTAVNTGELFF.

This clonotype has only a few counts. CDR3 sequence (DNA): TGCAGCGTTGCGATCCAGGGGACTGAAGCTTTCTTT. Encoded protein: CSVAIQGTEAFF. V usage is TRBV29-1 and J usage is TRBJ1-1; a possible D gene is TRBD1 (6 bases). This CDR3 is 12 amino acids long. V was trimmed by 4 bases and J by 5 bases, leaving 11 bases between them. CDR1 is SQVTM and CDR2 is ANQGSEA in the germline V gene.

Of note for this clonotype: The junction departs from germline at one end; a sequencing error may be responsible. The rearrangement uses TRBV4-1 and TRBJ1-4, with D tentatively TRBD1 (5 bases). The germline V gene encodes CDR1 MGHRA and CDR2 YSYEKL. This CDR3 has 17 amino acids. CDR3 DNA sequence: TGCGCCAGCAGCCAAGTCGGATTGGGGGTGACCAATGAAGAACTGTTTTTT. Protein sequence: CASSQVGLGVTNEELFF.

This clonotype showed up just a few times. The junction departs from germline at one end; a sequencing error may be responsible. The chain is built from TRBV7-2 and TRBJ2-2; D possibly corresponds to TRBD2 (7 bases). CDR3 size: 18 residues. The germline V gene encodes CDR1 SGHTA and CDR2 FQGNSA. The CDR3 spells CASRFPRDRRGPGGELFF. DNA of the CDR3: TGTGCCAGCCGCTTCCCTCGGGATCGGCGGGGGCCGGGCGGGGAGCTGTTTTTT.

The sample holds many counts of this clonotype. The V and J genes are TRBV2 and TRBJ2-5, with D perhaps matching TRBD2 (6 bases). CDR1 is SNHLY and CDR2 is FYNNEI in the germline V gene. The CDR3 is made up of 13 amino acids. Trimming shortened V by 6 bases and J by 4 bases, and 12 bases separated the two germline ends. CDR3 sequence: CASSIDGGETQYF. The CDR3 nucleotides are TGTGCCAGCAGCATAGACGGGGGAGAGACCCAGTACTTC.

This clonotype was seen more than once but under ten times. The chain recombines TRBV6-1 with TRBJ2-2; D not resolved. V was pared by 6 bases and J by 6 bases, with 17 bases between. Germline V gene lookup returns CDR1 MNHNS and CDR2 SASEGT. The CDR3 is 15 residues long. The CDR3 region is CASSRGSVGAGELFF. CDR3 in DNA: TGTGCCAGCAGCCGAGGATCCGTTGGTGCCGGGGAGCTGTTTTTT.

The chain employs TRBV30 and TRBJ1-3; 11 bases are shared with TRBD1. The CDR3 sequence is 16 residues long. Unmatched junction bases numbered 5, after V lost 4 bases and J lost 0 bases. From germline, CDR1 is GTSNPN and CDR2 SVGIG (reference sequence). The CDR3 is CAWNLGTGGSGNTIYF. CDR3 in DNA: TGTGCCTGGAATTTAGGGACAGGGGGCTCTGGAAACACCATATATTTT.

This sequence joins TRBV30 and TRBJ2-5; D is possibly TRBD1 (5 bases). Trimming pared 5 bases from V and 2 bases from J, leaving 9 bases between. The CDR3 totals 12 residues. Germline V gene lookup returns CDR1 GTSNPN and CDR2 SVGIG (reference sequence). CDR3 protein: CAWDSGQETQYF. CDR3 in DNA: TGTGCCTGGGACAGTGGGCAAGAGACCCAGTACTTC.

This clonotype has ten or more counts. The chain combines TRBV11-2 with TRBJ2-7; 9 nucleotides align to TRBD1. Losses at the gene ends were 4 bases for V and 4 bases for J; bases not matched to a gene: 5. CDR1 and CDR2 from the germline V gene are SGHAT and FQNNGV. The CDR3 contains 14 residues. The CDR3 coding sequence is TGTGCCAGCAGCTCGGGACAGGGACCTTACGAGCAGTACTTC. Amino acid sequence: CASSSGQGPYEQYF.

This rearrangement joins TRBV5-8 to TRBJ2-7, with D unresolved. V was cut by 6 bases and J by 4 bases, with 11 bases left in between. Germline assignment: CDR1 SGHTS and CDR2 YDEGEE. The CDR3 is made up of 12 amino acids. The CDR3 nucleotides read TGTGCCAGCATCGAACTGGGTTACGAGCAGTACTTC. It is translated as CASIELGYEQYF.